The source of this T cell receptor beta chain is a study of T cell responses to AZD1222 COVID-19 vaccine. General study results and limits: Recipients of AZD1222 seropositive at baseline numbered only 6 or 7. Reportedly, nearly half of unique spike TCRs recognized epitopes outside B.1.351/B.1.1.7 mutations. It should be noted that donors were predominantly white British and more often female, and clonal diversity was possibly underestimated.

This CDR3 comprises 15 residues. Losses at the gene ends were 0 bases for V and 3 bases for J; bases not matched to a gene: 2. Germline V gene sequence: CDR1 SGHRS, CDR2 YFSETQ. There are a few counts of this clone. Its specificity is not known. Repertoires were generated with immunoSEQ multiplex PCR, while TCRdb's copy carries only in-frame clones and drops some. The table records about 100,000 clones, about 87% of them present only once. This chain uses TRBV5-1 with TRBJ2-7; 11 bases agree with TRBD2. The source material was peripheral blood, sampled on day 0 of AZD1222 vaccination. This TCR derives from an adult in good health. CDR3 sequence reads: CASSLGLAGGYEQYF. The CDR3, as DNA: TGCGCCAGCAGCTTGGGGCTAGCGGGAGGCTACGAGCAGTACTTC.